Included here is one TCR beta chain sequence, with context. The antigen is undetermined. Mismatch with germline at one junction end may stem from a read error. The entry originates in a study of graft-versus-host responses after intestinal transplantation. The study's findings and limits: GvH clones detected in recipient marrow included some appearing first in ileum or blood.

The CDR3 sequence is 13 residues long. The V gene's germline CDR1 is SGHNT and CDR2 YYREEE (reference sequence). Clones were sequenced by immunoSEQ multiplex PCR, and TCRdb holds only the in-frame ones, with some missing. The table lists about 130,000 clones, around 90% of them singletons. This sequence originates from a human donor who received an intestinal transplant. Here the sequenced sample was unstimulated CD4+ T cells sorted from spleen or lymph node cells, taken before intestinal transplant. The chain recombines TRBV5-4 with TRBJ2-5; perhaps TRBD2 as D (6 bases). CDR3 in DNA: TGTGCCAACAGCCGGGGGTACGAAGAGACCCAGTACTTC. Translation gives CANSRGYEETQYF.